The rows below give T cell receptor beta chains drawn from one sample of a study of post-analysis software for immune sequencing data. TCRdb processed the PCR reads anew with MiXCR; each CDR3 protein has one entry. Counted here are hundreds of thousands of distinct CDR3 sequences, approximately 60% occurring once; the ten biggest clones make up around 10%. What was sequenced was blood. The receptors here all came from a girl aged 2 to 9 with multiple sclerosis. Both conserved end residues are part of each CDR3. D genes are given only for firm matches. Some rows have no size entry. The others give once, few or many, or a class for an expanded clone.

d_call: TRBD1
j_call: TRBJ2-5
v_call: TRBV12-3/TRBV12-4
clone_size: few
cdr3_nt: TGTGCCAGCAGTGCGGGACAGGGGTATACAGAGACCCAGTACTTC
cdr3_aa: CASSAGQGYTETQYF

d_call: -
j_call: TRBJ1-1
v_call: TRBV7-3
clone_size: few
cdr3_nt: TGTGCCAGCAGCCCCAACAGGGTAGGGACTGAAGCTTTCTTT
cdr3_aa: CASSPNRVGTEAFF

d_call: -
j_call: TRBJ2-1
v_call: TRBV7-9
clone_size: few
cdr3_nt: TGTGCCAGCCAAGGCTCCTACAATGAGCAGTTCTTC
cdr3_aa: CASQGSYNEQFF

d_call: -
j_call: TRBJ1-1
v_call: TRBV4-3
clone_size: -
cdr3_nt: TGCGCCAGCAGCCAAGAAGCAGACTCTGAAGCTTTCTTT
cdr3_aa: CASSQEADSEAFF

d_call: TRBD2
j_call: TRBJ2-3
v_call: TRBV6-6
clone_size: few
cdr3_nt: TGTGCCAGCAGTTACTTAACGGGAGGACGCACAGATACGCAGTATTTT
cdr3_aa: CASSYLTGGRTDTQYF

d_call: -
j_call: TRBJ1-1
v_call: TRBV5-1
clone_size: few
cdr3_nt: TGCGCCAGCAGCAGGGGCGTTGGTAGCACTGAAGCTTTCTTT
cdr3_aa: CASSRGVGSTEAFF

d_call: -
j_call: TRBJ2-7
v_call: TRBV6-2/TRBV6-3
clone_size: -
cdr3_nt: TGTGCCAGCAGTCTTACGGGCTCGTCCGAGCAGTACTTC
cdr3_aa: CASSLTGSSEQYF

d_call: -
j_call: TRBJ1-1
v_call: TRBV7-2
clone_size: -
cdr3_nt: TGCGCCAGCAGCATGGGGGGGGGTACTGAAGCTTTCTTT
cdr3_aa: CASSMGGGTEAFF

d_call: -
j_call: TRBJ2-1
v_call: TRBV2
clone_size: -
cdr3_nt: TGTGCCAGCAGTGAAGCGCGTTGGGGATTCATGTTCTTC
cdr3_aa: CASSEARWGFMFF

d_call: -
j_call: TRBJ1-1
v_call: TRBV5-1
clone_size: once
cdr3_nt: TGCGCCAGCAGCTTGACACCGGGAGGGGCTCCTGAAGCTTTCTTT
cdr3_aa: CASSLTPGGAPEAFF

d_call: -
j_call: TRBJ2-7
v_call: TRBV5-1
clone_size: -
cdr3_nt: TGCGCCAGCAGCTTGGATGGACCCTTAGTCGAGCAGTACTTC
cdr3_aa: CASSLDGPLVEQYF